Listed below are T cell receptor beta chains from one sample, sequenced in a study of ipilimumab plus nivolumab after autologous stem cell transplantation. The table came from immunoSEQ multiplex PCR; TCRdb's copy has only in-frame clones and leaves some out. This table holds approximately 12,000 clones, around 70% found once. The sample was PBMCs, taken in a trial of ipilimumab plus nivolumab as post-transplant consolidation. Receptors were obtained from a male donor with diffuse large B-cell lymphoma. The conserved cysteine and the conserved F or W are not part of the CDR3 here.

>TRBV20-1|NA
SAPGPDEQY
>TRBV2|TRBJ2-7
GSSQGGSYEQY
>TRBV10-2|TRBJ2-1
ASIMSGGAGNEQF
>TRBV5-6|TRBJ1-3
ASSRVAGGSGNTIY
>TRBV12-5|TRBJ1-2
ASGPVGDGYT
>TRBV5-6|TRBJ1-2
ASSTSGQGIRYT
>TRBV19|TRBJ2-1
ASSMVGYNEQF
>TRBV11-2|TRBJ1-1
ASSSRRGNTEAF
>TRBV6-1|TRBJ2-7
ASSATGLNFNEQY
>TRBV14|TRBJ2-2
ASSRLGGTGELF
>TRBV7-8|TRBJ1-4
ASSLSGTFDEKLF
>TRBV5-1|TRBJ1-5
ASSSPGQPQH
>TRBV15|TRBJ1-2
ATSRAWTEDYT
>TRBV9|TRBJ1-1
ATSVGGNGGNTEAF
>TRBV9|TRBJ2-6
ASSVEGTRSSGANVLT
>TRBV6-1|TRBJ1-2
ASSPQNTYVYGYT
>TRBV5-4|TRBJ2-7
ASSLDGRSEQY
>TRBV30|TRBJ2-3
AWSSGAGIPHTQY